These 6 T cell receptor beta chains share one sample of origin, sequenced in a study of post-analysis software for immune sequencing data (dated by TCRdb to 2014 to 2015). The paper's findings and limits, for the study overall: A few TRBV segments, including TRBV5-6, TRBV5-1 and TRBV20-1, were significantly more frequent in patients than controls.

Libraries were prepared through PCR. Sequencing took place on an Illumina HiSeq 2500. To reduce PCR and sequencing biases, unique molecular identifiers were built into the TCR beta cDNA libraries. TCRdb took the public reads, trimmed them with fastp at Q25, ran MiXCR for clone calling and kept in-frame beta chains. Under each unique CDR3 protein, matching rows form one entry showing the most common genes and DNA. The sample yields 430,000 or so distinct CDR3 sequences; more than 30% were counted once. The ten top clones hold around 8% of the sample. These receptors have no known antigen. The specimen sequenced was blood. The receptors were sampled from a girl aged 2-9 years with multiple sclerosis.

The J gene is TRBJ2-6, the V gene TRBV29-1, with 8 bases fitting TRBD1. Trimming took 4 bases from V and 2 from J; bases not matched to a gene: 4. Germline V gene data show CDR1 as SQVTM and CDR2 as ANQGSEA. CDR3 length: 15 residues. CDR3 residues: CSVGQGRTGANVLTF. In nucleotides, the CDR3 is TGCAGCGTTGGACAGGGGCGCACTGGGGCCAACGTCCTGACTTTC.

This clonotype appeared a few times. The V gene is TRBV15, the J gene TRBJ2-5; 7 bases map to TRBD2. Losses at the gene ends were 5 bases for V and 2 bases for J; bases not matched to a gene: 5. The length of the CDR3 is 14 residues. Germline lookup yields CDR1 LNHNV and CDR2 YYDKDF (reference sequence). The CDR3 bases are TGTGCCACCAGCTCCTGGGGGGGACAAGAGACCCAGTACTTC. It yields the protein CATSSWGGQETQYF.

This clonotype has more than one count but fewer than ten. The chain uses TRBV9 and TRBJ2-5; TRBD1 matches 9 bases. Looked up from germline, CDR1 is SGDLS and CDR2 is YYNGEE. The CDR3 totals 15 residues. V lost 0 bases, J lost 5 bases, and 5 bases stayed unmatched. In DNA, the CDR3 is TGTGCCAGCAGCGTAGAAACAGGGGGCCGGGAGACCCAGTACTTC. It encodes CASSVETGGRETQYF.

The rearrangement joins TRBV7-6 to TRBJ2-5; 8 nucleotides line up with TRBD2. CDR1 and CDR2 from the germline V gene are SGHVS and FNYEAQ. This CDR3 is 15 amino acids long. With 5 bases clipped from V and 1 base from J, the junction kept 6 bases outside the gene matches. This CDR3 reads CASSVRTSSQETQYF. The CDR3 coding sequence is TGTGCCAGCAGCGTCCGGACTAGCTCCCAAGAGACCCAGTACTTC.

This clonotype was observed once. The J gene is TRBJ1-5, the V gene TRBV24-1; D is undetermined. The V end lost 3 bases, the J end lost 7 bases, and 12 bases lay between the germline ends. Germline assignment: CDR1 KGHDR and CDR2 SFDVKD. The CDR3 has 14 amino acids. The CDR3 sequence: CATSDPTESQPQHF. The DNA of the CDR3 is TGTGCCACCAGTGATCCTACAGAGAGCCAGCCCCAGCATTTT.

This chain uses TRBV12-3 or TRBV12-4 with TRBJ1-6; no firm D call. V was cut by 6 bases and J by 0 bases, with 9 bases left in between. The length of the CDR3 is 15 residues. The CDR3 sequence is CASRLQSSYNSPLHF. As DNA, the CDR3 is TGTGCCAGCAGGCTACAGAGCTCCTATAATTCACCCCTCCACTTT.